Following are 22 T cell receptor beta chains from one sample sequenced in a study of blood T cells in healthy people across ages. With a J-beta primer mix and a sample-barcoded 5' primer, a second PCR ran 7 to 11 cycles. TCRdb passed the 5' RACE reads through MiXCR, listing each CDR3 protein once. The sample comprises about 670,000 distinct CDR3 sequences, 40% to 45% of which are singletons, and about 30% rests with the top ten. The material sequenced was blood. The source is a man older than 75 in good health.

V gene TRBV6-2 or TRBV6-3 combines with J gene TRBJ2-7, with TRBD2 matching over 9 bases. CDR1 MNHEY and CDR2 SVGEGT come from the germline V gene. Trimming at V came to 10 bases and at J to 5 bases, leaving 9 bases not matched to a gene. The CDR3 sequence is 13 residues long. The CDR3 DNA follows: TGTGCCACTAGGGCTAGCGGGGACGACGAGCAGTACTTC. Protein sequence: CATRASGDDEQYF.

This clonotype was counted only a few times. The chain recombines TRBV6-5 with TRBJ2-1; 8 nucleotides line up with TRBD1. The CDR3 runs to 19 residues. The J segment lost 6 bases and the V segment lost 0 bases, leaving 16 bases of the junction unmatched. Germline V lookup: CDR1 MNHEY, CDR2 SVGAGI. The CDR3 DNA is TGTGCCAGCAGTTACTCATGGACCGGGACAGGCTATTTCGGCAATGAGCAGTTCTTC. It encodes CASSYSWTGTGYFGNEQFF.

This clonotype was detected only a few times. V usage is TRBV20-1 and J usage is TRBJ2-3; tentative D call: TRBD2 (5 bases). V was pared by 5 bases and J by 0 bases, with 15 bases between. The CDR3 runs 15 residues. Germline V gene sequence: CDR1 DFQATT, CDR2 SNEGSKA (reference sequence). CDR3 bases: TGCAGTGCTGTGAGGGCTGACTCTAGCACAGATACGCAGTATTTT. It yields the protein CSAVRADSSTDTQYF.

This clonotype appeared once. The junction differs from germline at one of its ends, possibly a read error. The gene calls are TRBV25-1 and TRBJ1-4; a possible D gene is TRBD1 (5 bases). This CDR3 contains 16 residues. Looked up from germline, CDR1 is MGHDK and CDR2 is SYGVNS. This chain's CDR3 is CARSGGEISTNEKLFF. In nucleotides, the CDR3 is TGTGCCCGCAGTGGGGGGGAAATTTCAACTAATGAAAAACTGTTTTTT.

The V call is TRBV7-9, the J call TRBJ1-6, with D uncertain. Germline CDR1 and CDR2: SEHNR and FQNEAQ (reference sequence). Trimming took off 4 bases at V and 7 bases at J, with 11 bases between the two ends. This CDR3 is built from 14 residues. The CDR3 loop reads CASSSTTHNSPLHF. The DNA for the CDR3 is TGTGCCAGCAGCTCGACAACGCACAATTCACCCCTCCACTTT.

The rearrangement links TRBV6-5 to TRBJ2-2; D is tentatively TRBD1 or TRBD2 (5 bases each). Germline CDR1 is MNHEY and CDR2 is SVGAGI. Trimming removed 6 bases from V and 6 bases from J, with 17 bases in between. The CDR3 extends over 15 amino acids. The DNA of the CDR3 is TGTGCCAGCAGATACACTAGGAGAGGGGCCGGGGAGCTGTTTTTT. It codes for CASRYTRRGAGELFF.

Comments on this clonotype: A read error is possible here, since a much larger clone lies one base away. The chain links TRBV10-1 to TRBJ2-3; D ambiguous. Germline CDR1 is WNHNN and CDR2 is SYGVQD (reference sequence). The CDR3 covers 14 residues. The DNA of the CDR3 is TGCGCCAGCAGTGAGTCCCGGAGCATAGATACGCAGTATTTT. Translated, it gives CASSESRSIDTQYF.

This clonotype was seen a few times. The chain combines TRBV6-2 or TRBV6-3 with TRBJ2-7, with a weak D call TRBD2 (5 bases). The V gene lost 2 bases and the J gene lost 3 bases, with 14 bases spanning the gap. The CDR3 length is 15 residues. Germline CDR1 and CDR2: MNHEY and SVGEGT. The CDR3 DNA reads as TGTGCCAGCAGTTACCCGGGATTTCCGAACTACGAGCAGTACTTC. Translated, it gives CASSYPGFPNYEQYF.

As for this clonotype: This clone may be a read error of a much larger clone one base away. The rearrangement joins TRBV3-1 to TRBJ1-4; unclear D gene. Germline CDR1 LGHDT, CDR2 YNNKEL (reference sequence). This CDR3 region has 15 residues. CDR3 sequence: CASSLSGATNEELFF. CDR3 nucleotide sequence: TGTGCCAGCAGCCTATCAGGCGCAACTAATGAAGAACTGTTTTTT.

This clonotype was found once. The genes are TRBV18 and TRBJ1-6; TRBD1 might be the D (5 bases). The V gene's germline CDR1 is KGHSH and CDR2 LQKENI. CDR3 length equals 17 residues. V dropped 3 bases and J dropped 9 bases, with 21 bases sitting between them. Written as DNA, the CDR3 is TGTGCCAGCTCACCCACCACTGCTGGGGCCGACATTTCACCCCTCCACTTT. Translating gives CASSPTTAGADISPLHF.

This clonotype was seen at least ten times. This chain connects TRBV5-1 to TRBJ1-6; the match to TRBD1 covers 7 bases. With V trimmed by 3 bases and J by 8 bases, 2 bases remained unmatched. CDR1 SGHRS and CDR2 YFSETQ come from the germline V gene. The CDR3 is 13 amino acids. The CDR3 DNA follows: TGCGCCAGCAGCTCAGGACAGGATTCACCCCTCCACTTT. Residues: CASSSGQDSPLHF.

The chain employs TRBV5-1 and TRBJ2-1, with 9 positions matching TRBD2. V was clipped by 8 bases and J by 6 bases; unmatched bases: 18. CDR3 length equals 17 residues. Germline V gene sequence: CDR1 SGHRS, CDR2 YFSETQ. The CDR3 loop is CASKTVAGGPGGNEQFF. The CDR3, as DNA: TGCGCCAGTAAAACGGTCGCGGGAGGGCCGGGGGGCAATGAGCAGTTCTTC.

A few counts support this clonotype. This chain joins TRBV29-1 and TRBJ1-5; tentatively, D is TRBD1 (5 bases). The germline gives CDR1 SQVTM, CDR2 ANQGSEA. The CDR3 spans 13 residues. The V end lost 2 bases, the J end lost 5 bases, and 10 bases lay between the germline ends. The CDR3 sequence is CSVESDIDQPQHF. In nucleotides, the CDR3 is TGCAGCGTTGAATCGGACATAGATCAGCCCCAGCATTTT.

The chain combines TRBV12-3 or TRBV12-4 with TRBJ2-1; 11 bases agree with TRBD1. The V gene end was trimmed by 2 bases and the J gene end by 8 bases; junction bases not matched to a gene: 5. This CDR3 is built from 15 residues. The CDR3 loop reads CASSLRGQGVHEQFF. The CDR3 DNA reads TGTGCCAGCAGTTTACGGGGACAGGGGGTCCATGAGCAGTTCTTC.

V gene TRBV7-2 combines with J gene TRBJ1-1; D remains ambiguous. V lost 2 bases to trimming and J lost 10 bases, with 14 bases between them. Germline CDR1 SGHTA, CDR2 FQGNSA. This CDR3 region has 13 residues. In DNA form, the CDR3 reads TGTGCCAGCAGCTTATTGAGGTCAGAGGCAGCTTTCTTT. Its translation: CASSLLRSEAAFF.

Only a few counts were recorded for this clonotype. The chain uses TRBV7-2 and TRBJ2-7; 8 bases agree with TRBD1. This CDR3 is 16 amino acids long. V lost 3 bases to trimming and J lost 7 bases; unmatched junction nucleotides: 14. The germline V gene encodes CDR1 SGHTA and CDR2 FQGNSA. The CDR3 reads CASSFNGRQGFREQYF. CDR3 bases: TGTGCCAGCAGCTTTAACGGGAGACAGGGGTTTAGAGAGCAGTACTTC.

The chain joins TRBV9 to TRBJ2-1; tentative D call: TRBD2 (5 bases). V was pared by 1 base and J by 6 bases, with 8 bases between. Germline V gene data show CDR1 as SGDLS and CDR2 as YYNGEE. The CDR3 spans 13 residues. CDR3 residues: CASSVRSANEQFF. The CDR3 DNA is TGTGCCAGCAGCGTACGTAGCGCCAATGAGCAGTTCTTC.

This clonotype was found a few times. CDR3 loop: CASSLGAGSFETQYF. The DNA of the CDR3 is TGTGCCAGCAGCTTAGGGGCAGGTTCGTTCGAGACCCAGTACTTC. V and J are TRBV7-2 and TRBJ2-5; D call uncertain. CDR3 size: 15 residues. The germline V gene encodes CDR1 SGHTA and CDR2 FQGNSA. Trimming took 1 base from V and 5 from J, leaving 14 bases between them.

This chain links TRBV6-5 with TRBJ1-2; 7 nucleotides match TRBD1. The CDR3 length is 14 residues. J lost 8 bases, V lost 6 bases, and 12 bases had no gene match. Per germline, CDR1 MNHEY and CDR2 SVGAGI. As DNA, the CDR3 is TGTGCCAGCAGGCCCCGACAGGGTCCCCGGGGCTACACCTTC. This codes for CASRPRQGPRGYTF.

The CDR3 loop is CASSGYRDRESNYGYTF. DNA of the CDR3: TGTGCCAGCAGCGGATACCGGGACAGGGAATCTAACTATGGCTACACCTTC. V gene TRBV5-6 combines with J gene TRBJ1-2, with 9 bases matching TRBD1. This CDR3 comprises 17 residues. Germline assignment: CDR1 SGHDT and CDR2 YYEEEE. With 4 bases clipped from V and 0 bases from J, the junction kept 10 bases outside the gene matches.

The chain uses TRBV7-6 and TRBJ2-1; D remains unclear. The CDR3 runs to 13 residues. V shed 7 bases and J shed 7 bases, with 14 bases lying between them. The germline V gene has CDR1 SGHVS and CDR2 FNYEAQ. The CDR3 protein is CASTHVGGNEQFF. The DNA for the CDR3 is TGTGCCAGCACCCACGTCGGTGGGAATGAGCAGTTCTTC.

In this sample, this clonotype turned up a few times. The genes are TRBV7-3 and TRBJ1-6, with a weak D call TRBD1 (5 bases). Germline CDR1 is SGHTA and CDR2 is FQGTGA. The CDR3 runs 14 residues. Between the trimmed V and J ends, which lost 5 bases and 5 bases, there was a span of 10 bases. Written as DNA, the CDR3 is TGTGCCAGCAGCCGCGACAGCCATAATTCACCCCTCCACTTT. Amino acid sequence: CASSRDSHNSPLHF.